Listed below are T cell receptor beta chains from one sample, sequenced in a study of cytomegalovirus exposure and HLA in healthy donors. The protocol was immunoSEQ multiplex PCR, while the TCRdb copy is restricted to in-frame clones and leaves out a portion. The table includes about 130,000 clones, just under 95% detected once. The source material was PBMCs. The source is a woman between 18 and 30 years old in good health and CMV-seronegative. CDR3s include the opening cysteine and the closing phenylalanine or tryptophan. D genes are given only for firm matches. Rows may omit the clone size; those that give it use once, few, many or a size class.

CASSPGLGPDTQYF TGTGCCAGCAGCCCGGGACTAGGGCCTGATACGCAGTATTTT TRBJ2-3 TRBD2 TRBV7-9 NA
CASSQDIEQYF TGTGCCAGCAGCCAAGATATCGAGCAGTACTTC TRBJ2-7 NA TRBV14 NA
CASSRAYEQYF TGTGCCAGCAGCCGTGCCTACGAGCAGTACTTC TRBJ2-7 NA TRBV28 NA
CATSTGIGEKLFF TGCGCCACCAGTACAGGGATAGGTGAAAAACTGTTTTTT TRBJ1-4 NA TRBV5-1 NA
CASSGTPNQPQHF TGTGCCAGCTCCGGGACACCCAATCAGCCCCAGCATTTT TRBJ1-5 NA TRBV6-5 once
CASSLVSNEQFF TGCGCCAGCAGCTTGGTTAGCAATGAGCAGTTCTTC TRBJ2-1 NA TRBV5-1 NA
CASSQESNQRGVETQYF TGTGCCAGCAGCCAAGAATCTAACCAGCGGGGGGTAGAGACCCAGTACTTC TRBJ2-5 TRBD2 TRBV4-2 NA
CASSPGGNTIYF TGTGCCAGCAGCCCGGGTGGAAACACCATATATTTT TRBJ1-3 NA TRBV5-4 once
CSSISGDSYNEQFF TGCAGCTCGATTAGCGGGGACTCCTACAATGAGCAGTTCTTC TRBJ2-1 TRBD2 TRBV29-1 NA
CASSLGVAGLSYNEQFF TGTGCCAGCAGCTTAGGAGTAGCGGGACTCTCCTACAATGAGCAGTTCTTC TRBJ2-1 TRBD2 TRBV11-3 NA
CASSLIRDFAEAFF TGTGCCAGCAGTTTGATTCGGGACTTCGCTGAAGCTTTCTTT TRBJ1-1 NA TRBV28 once
CASSSGTPRYF TGTGCCAGCAGCAGCGGGACACCAAGGTACTTC TRBJ2-5 NA TRBV28 NA
CASSEIAVPGRGKGYTF TGTGCCAGCAGTGAAATAGCTGTCCCAGGGAGGGGTAAAGGCTACACCTTC TRBJ1-2 NA TRBV6-1 NA
CASNGDPTDTQYF TGTGCCAGCAACGGAGACCCGACAGATACGCAGTATTTT TRBJ2-3 NA TRBV2 NA
CASTISYYRGNQPQHF TGTGCCAGCACCATATCCTACTACAGGGGCAATCAGCCCCAGCATTTT TRBJ1-5 NA TRBV28 once
CASSSGQETQYF TGTGCCAGCAGCTCGGGGCAAGAGACCCAGTACTTC TRBJ2-5 NA TRBV7-8 NA
CASSPKTDYGYTF TGTGCCAGCAGCCCCAAGACAGACTATGGCTACACCTTC TRBJ1-2 NA TRBV5-6 NA
CAWTLGQGFTEAFF TGTGCCTGGACCTTAGGACAGGGCTTCACTGAAGCTTTCTTT TRBJ1-1 TRBD1 TRBV30 NA
CASSLFVTADNSPLHF TGTGCCAGCAGCTTGTTTGTTACAGCTGATAATTCACCCCTCCACTTT TRBJ1-6 NA TRBV11-2 NA
CASSFSQGANEQFF TGTGCCAGCAGTTTCTCACAGGGGGCAAATGAGCAGTTCTTC TRBJ2-1 TRBD1 TRBV28 NA
CASSLEGLGTDTQYF TGTGCCAGCAGCTTGGAGGGACTCGGCACAGATACGCAGTATTTT TRBJ2-3 NA TRBV5-4 NA
CASSAVDRGQETQYF TGTGCCAGCAGTGCGGTGGACAGGGGCCAAGAGACCCAGTACTTC TRBJ2-5 TRBD1 TRBV25-1 NA
CASSPWPNSPLHF TGTGCCAGCAGCCCTTGGCCTAATTCACCCCTCCACTTT TRBJ1-6 NA TRBV6-5 NA
CASRTGSYEQYF TGTGCCAGCAGGACAGGGAGCTACGAGCAGTACTTC TRBJ2-7 TRBD1 TRBV2 NA
CASSPPGRGRQNIQYF TGTGCCAGCTCACCACCGGGTAGGGGGCGACAAAACATTCAGTACTTC TRBJ2-4 TRBD1 TRBV18 NA
CASSLASGGGASNQPQHF TGTGCCAGCAGCTTAGCCTCGGGGGGGGGCGCGAGCAATCAGCCCCAGCATTTT TRBJ1-5 NA TRBV7-2 NA
CASSQGGGLDTGELFF TGCGCCAGCAGCCAAGGGGGGGGGCTGGACACCGGGGAGCTGTTTTTT TRBJ2-2 NA TRBV4-1 once
CASSQVQGVNYGYTF TGCGCCAGCAGCCAAGTGCAGGGGGTAAATTATGGCTACACCTTC TRBJ1-2 TRBD1 TRBV4-1 NA
CASRTGQNTDTQYF TGCGCCAGCAGAACGGGACAGAACACAGATACGCAGTATTTT TRBJ2-3 TRBD1 TRBV5-1 NA
CASSAGVNYGYTF TGTGCCAGCTCCGCAGGCGTTAACTATGGCTACACCTTC TRBJ1-2 NA TRBV6-5 NA
CASSLGRREPQHF TGTGCCAGCAGCTTAGGTAGGCGGGAGCCCCAGCATTTT TRBJ1-5 NA TRBV11-2 NA
CASSRPSSGSYEQFF TGTGCCAGCAGCCGTCCCTCTAGCGGGAGCTATGAGCAGTTCTTC TRBJ2-1 TRBD2 TRBV2 NA
CASSMVPWGVNEQFF TGTGCCAGTAGTATGGTCCCATGGGGGGTCAATGAGCAGTTCTTC TRBJ2-1 NA TRBV19 NA
CASSIGQNNYGYTF TGTGCCAGTAGTATAGGACAGAATAACTATGGCTACACCTTC TRBJ1-2 NA TRBV19 once
CASSSYTGDWNNEQFF TGCGCCAGCAGCTCCTACACAGGGGATTGGAACAATGAGCAGTTCTTC TRBJ2-1 TRBD1 TRBV5-1 NA
CASSKDWNYEQYF TGTGCCAGTAGCAAAGACTGGAACTACGAGCAGTACTTC TRBJ2-7 NA TRBV19 NA
CASSSSTGSGEKLFF TGTGCCAGCAGTTCCAGTACAGGGTCAGGGGAAAAACTGTTTTTT TRBJ1-4 NA TRBV28 NA
CASSDAGIGGYTF TGTGCCAGCAGTGATGCCGGGATAGGAGGCTACACCTTC TRBJ1-2 NA TRBV2 NA
CASSQKRQGGEQYF TGTGCCAGCAGTCAGAAACGACAGGGAGGCGAGCAGTACTTC TRBJ2-7 NA TRBV6-5 NA